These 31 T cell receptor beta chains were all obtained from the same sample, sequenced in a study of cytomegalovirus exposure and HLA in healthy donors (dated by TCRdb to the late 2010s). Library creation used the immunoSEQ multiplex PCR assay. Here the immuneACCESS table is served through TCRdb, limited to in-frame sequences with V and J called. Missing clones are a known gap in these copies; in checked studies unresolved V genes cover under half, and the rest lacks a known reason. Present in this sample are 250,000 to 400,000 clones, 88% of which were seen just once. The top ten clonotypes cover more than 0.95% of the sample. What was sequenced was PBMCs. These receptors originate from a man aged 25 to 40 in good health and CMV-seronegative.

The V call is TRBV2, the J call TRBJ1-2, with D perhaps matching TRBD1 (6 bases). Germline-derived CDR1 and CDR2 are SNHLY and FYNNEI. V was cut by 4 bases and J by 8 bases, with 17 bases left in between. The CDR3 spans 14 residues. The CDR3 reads CASSVLGAGNGYTF. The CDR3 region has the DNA TGTGCCAGCAGTGTTTTGGGGGCAGGAAACGGCTACACCTTC.

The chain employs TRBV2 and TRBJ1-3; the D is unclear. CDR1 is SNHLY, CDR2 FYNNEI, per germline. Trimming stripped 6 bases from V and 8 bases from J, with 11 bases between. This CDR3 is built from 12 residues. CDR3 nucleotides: TGTGCCAGCAGCGGGTCTCGGGACACCATATATTTT. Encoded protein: CASSGSRDTIYF.

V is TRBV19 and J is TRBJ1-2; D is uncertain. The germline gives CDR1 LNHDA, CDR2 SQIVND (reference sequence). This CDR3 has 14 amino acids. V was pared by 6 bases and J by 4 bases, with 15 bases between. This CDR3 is CASSHREPPYGYTF. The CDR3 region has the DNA TGTGCCAGTAGCCACCGGGAACCTCCCTATGGCTACACCTTC. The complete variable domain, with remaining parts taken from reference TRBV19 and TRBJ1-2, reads DGGITQSPKYLFRKEGQNVTLSCEQNLNHDAMYWYRQDPGQGLRLIYYSQIVNDFQKGDIAEGYSVSREKKESFPLTVTSAQKNPTAFYLCASSHREPPYGYTFGSGTRLTVV.

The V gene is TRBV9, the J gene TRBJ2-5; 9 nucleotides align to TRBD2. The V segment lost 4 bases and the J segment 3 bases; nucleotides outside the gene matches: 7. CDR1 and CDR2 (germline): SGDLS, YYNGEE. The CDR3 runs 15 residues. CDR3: CASSIQAGGKETQYF. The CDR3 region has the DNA TGTGCCAGCAGCATACAAGCGGGGGGAAAAGAGACCCAGTACTTC.

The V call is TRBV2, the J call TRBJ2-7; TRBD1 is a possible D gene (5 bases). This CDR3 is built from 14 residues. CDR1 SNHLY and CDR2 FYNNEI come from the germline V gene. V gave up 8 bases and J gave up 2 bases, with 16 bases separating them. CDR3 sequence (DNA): TGTGCCAGCGAGTCTGGACAAGGCCCCTACGAGCAGTACTTC. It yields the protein CASESGQGPYEQYF.

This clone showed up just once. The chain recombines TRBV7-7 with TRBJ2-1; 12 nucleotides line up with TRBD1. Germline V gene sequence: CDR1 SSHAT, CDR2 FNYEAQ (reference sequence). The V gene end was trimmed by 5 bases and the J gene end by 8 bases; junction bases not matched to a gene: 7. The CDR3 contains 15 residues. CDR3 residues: CASSPAGQGAYEQFF. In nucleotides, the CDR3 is TGTGCCAGCAGCCCCGCGGGACAGGGGGCCTATGAGCAGTTCTTC.

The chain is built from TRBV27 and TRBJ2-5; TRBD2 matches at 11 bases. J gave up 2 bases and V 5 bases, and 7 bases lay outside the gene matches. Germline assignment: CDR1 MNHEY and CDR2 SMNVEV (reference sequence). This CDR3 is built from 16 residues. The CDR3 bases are TGTGCCAGCAGTAGAGGACTAGCGGGTAGACAAGAGACCCAGTACTTC. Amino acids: CASSRGLAGRQETQYF.

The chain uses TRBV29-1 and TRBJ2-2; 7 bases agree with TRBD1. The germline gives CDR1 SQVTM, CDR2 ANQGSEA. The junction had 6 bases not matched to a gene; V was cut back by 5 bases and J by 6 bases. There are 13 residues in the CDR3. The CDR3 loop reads CSVRQGLAGELFF. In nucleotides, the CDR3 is TGCAGCGTTCGACAGGGTTTGGCCGGGGAGCTGTTTTTT.

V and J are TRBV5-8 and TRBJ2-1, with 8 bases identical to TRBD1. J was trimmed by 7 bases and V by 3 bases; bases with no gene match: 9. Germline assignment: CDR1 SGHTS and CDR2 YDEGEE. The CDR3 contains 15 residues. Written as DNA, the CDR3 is TGTGCCAGCAGCTCCGGACAGGGTTTTTGGAATGAGCAGTTCTTC. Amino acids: CASSSGQGFWNEQFF.

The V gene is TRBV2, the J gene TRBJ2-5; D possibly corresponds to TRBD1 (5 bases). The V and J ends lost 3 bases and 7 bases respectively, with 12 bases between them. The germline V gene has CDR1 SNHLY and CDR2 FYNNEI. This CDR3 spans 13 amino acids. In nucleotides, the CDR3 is TGTGCCAGCAGTGAGACAGAAGAGTCGACCCAGTACTTC. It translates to CASSETEESTQYF.

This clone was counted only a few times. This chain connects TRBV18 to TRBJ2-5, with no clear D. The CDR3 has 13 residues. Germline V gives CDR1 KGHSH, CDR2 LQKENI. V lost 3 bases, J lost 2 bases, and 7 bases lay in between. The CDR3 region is CASSPQVQETQYF. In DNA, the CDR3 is TGTGCCAGCTCACCCCAGGTGCAAGAGACCCAGTACTTC.

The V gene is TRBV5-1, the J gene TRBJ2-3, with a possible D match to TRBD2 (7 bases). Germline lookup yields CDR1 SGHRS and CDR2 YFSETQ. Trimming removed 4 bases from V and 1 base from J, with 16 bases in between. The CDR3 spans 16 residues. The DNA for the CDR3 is TGCGCCAGCAGCCCCTTGGGGGGGGCCGGCACAGATACGCAGTATTTT. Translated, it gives CASSPLGGAGTDTQYF.

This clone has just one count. DNA for the CDR3: TGTGCCAGCAGCTACCGGGGAAATGGCTATGGCTACACCTTC. Amino acids: CASSYRGNGYGYTF. The chain employs TRBV11-1 and TRBJ1-2; D call uncertain. Trimming shortened V by 4 bases and J by 4 bases, and 13 bases separated the two germline ends. This CDR3 spans 14 amino acids. In germline, CDR1 is SGHAT, CDR2 FQDESV (reference sequence).

This CDR3 reads CASSSRLEAFF. CDR3 coding DNA: TGTGCCAGCAGCTCCAGGCTTGAAGCTTTCTTT. The chain couples TRBV7-2 to TRBJ1-1; D is undetermined. Germline-derived CDR1 and CDR2 are SGHTA and FQGNSA. CDR3 length equals 11 residues. The ends were cut back, 4 bases at V and 7 bases at J, with 7 bases in the middle.

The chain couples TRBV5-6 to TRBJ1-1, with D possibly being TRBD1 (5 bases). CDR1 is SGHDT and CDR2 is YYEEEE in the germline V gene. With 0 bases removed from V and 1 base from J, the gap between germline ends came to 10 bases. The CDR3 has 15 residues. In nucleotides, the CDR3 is TGTGCCAGCAGCTTGGTCTCAGGGCCGAACACTGAAGCTTTCTTT. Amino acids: CASSLVSGPNTEAFF.

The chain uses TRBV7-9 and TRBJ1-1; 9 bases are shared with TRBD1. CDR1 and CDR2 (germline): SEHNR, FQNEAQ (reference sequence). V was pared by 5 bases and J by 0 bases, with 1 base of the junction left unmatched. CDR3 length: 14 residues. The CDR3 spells CASSDRGMNTEAFF. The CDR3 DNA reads TGTGCCAGCAGCGACAGGGGGATGAACACTGAAGCTTTCTTT.

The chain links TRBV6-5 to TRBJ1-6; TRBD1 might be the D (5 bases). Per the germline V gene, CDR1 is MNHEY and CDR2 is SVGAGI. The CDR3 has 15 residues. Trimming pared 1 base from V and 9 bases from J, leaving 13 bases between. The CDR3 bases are TGTGCCAGCAGTTACTTGGACAACGTAGGTTCACCCCTCCACTTT. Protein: CASSYLDNVGSPLHF.

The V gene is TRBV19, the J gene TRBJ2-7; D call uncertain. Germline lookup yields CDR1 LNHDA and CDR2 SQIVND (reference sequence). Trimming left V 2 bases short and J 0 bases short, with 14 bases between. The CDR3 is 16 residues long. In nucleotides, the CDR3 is TGTGCCAGTAGTATAAGGTATCCCCCGGGCTCCTACGAGCAGTACTTC. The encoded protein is CASSIRYPPGSYEQYF.

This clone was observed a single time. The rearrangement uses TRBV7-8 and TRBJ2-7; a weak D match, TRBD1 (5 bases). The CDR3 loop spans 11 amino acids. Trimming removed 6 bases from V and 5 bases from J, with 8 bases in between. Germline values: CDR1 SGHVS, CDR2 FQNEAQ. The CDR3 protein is CASRGVDEQYF. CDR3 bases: TGTGCCAGCAGAGGGGTCGACGAGCAGTACTTC.

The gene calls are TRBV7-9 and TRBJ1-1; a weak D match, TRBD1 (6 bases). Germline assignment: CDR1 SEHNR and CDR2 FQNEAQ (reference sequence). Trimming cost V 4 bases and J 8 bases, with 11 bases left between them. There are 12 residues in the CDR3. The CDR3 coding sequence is TGTGCCAGCAGCTCGGACAGCTTAGAAGCTTTCTTT. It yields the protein CASSSDSLEAFF.

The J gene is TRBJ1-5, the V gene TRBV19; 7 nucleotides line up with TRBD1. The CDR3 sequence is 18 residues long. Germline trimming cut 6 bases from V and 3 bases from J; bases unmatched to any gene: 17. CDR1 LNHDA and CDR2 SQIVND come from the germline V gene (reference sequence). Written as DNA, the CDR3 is TGTGCCAGTAGCCCAGACAGGGAGGTAGGGGATTCCAATCAGCCCCAGCATTTT. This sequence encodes CASSPDREVGDSNQPQHF.

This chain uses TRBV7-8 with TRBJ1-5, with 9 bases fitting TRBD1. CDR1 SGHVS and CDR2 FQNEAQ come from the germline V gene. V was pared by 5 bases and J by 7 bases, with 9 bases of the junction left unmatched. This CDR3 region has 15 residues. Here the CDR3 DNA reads TGTGCCAGCAGCGAAACCGGGACAGGGATACAGCCCCAGCATTTT. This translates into CASSETGTGIQPQHF. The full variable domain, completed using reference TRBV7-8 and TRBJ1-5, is GAGVSQSPRYKVAKRGQDVALRCDPISGHVSLFWYQQALGQGPEFLTYFQNEAQLDKSGLPSDRFFAERPEGSVSTLKIQRTQQEDSAVYLCASSETGTGIQPQHFGDGTRLSIL.

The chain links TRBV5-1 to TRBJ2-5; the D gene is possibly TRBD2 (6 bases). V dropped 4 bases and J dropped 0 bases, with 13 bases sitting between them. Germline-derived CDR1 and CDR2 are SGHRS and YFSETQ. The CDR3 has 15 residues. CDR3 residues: CASSLGEAYQETQYF. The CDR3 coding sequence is TGCGCCAGCAGCCTCGGGGAGGCGTACCAAGAGACCCAGTACTTC.

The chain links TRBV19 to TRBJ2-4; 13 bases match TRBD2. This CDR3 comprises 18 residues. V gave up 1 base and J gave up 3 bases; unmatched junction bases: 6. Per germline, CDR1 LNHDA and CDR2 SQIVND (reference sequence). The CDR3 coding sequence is TGTGCCAGTAGTATAGGACTAGCGGGGGGCGGCGACAAAAACATTCAGTACTTC. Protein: CASSIGLAGGGDKNIQYF. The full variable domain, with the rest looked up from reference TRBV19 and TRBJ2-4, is DGGITQSPKYLFRKEGQNVTLSCEQNLNHDAMYWYRQDPGQGLRLIYYSQIVNDFQKGDIAEGYSVSREKKESFPLTVTSAQKNPTAFYLCASSIGLAGGGDKNIQYFGAGTRLSVL.

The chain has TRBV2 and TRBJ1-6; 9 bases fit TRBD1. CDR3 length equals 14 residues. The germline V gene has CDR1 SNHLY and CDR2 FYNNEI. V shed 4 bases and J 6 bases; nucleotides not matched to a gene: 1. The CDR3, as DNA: TGTGCCAGCAGTGTGACAGGGGGTAATTCACCCCTCCACTTT. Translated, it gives CASSVTGGNSPLHF. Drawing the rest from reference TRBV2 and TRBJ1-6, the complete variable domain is EPEVTQTPSHQVTQMGQEVILRCVPISNHLYFYWYRQILGQKVEFLVSFYNNEISEKSEIFDDQFSVERPDGSNFTLKIRSTKLEDSAMYFCASSVTGGNSPLHFGNGTRLTVT.

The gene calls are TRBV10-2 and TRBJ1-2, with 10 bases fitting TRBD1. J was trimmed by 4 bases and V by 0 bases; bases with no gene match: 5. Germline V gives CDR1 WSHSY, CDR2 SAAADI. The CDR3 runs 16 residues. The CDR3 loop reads CASSESRQGALYGYTF. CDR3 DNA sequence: TGCGCCAGCAGTGAGTCAAGACAGGGGGCCCTCTATGGCTACACCTTC.

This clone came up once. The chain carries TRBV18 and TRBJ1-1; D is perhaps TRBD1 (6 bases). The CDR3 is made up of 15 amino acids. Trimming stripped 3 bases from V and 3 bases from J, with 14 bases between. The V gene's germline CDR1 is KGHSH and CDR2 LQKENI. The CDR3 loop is CASSPRRGLDTEAFF. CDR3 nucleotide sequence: TGTGCCAGCTCACCTCGCAGGGGCCTGGACACTGAAGCTTTCTTT.

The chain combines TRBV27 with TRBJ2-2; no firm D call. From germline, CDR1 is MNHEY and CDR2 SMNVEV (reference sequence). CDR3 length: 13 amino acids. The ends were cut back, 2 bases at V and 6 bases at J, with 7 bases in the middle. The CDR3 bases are TGTGCCAGCAGTTTAGGCCAGGCCGGGGAGCTGTTTTTT. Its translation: CASSLGQAGELFF.

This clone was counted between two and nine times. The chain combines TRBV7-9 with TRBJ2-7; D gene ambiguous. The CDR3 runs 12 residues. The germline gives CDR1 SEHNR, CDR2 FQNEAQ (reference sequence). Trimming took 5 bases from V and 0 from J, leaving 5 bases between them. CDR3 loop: CASSLSSYEQYF. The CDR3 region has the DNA TGTGCCAGCAGCCTAAGCTCCTACGAGCAGTACTTC.

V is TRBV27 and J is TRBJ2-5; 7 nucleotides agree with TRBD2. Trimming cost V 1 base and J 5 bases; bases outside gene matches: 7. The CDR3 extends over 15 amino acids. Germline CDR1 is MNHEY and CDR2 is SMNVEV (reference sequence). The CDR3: CASSLFGGTSETQYF. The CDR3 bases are TGTGCCAGCAGTTTATTCGGGGGGACGTCGGAGACCCAGTACTTC.

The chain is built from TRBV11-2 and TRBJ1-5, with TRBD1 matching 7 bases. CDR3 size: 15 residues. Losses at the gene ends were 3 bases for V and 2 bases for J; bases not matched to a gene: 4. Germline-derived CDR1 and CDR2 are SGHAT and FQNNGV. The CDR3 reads CASSFRDSGNQPQHF. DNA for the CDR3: TGTGCCAGCAGCTTCCGGGACAGTGGCAATCAGCCCCAGCATTTT.